These T cell receptor beta chains were read from a single sample in a study of cytomegalovirus exposure and HLA in healthy donors. Assay: immunoSEQ multiplex PCR; the TCRdb copy retains only in-frame clones and omits some. This table holds about 160,000 clones, less than 90% found once. The material sequenced was PBMCs. Receptors originate from a male donor in good health and CMV-seropositive. The CDR3 runs from the conserved cysteine through the conserved F or W. The order of the fields is V gene, D gene, J gene, CDR3 protein, CDR3 DNA. A D gene is named only where the DNA matches it firmly.

TRBV29-1	NA	TRBJ1-4	CSGRLTGEKLFF	TGCAGCGGCCGCTTGACAGGTGAAAAACTGTTTTTT
TRBV27	TRBD1	TRBJ1-5	CASSSDRGFQPQHF	TGTGCCAGCAGTTCGGACAGGGGGTTTCAGCCCCAGCATTTT
TRBV29-1	NA	TRBJ2-7	CSVWSTGLQYEQYF	TGCAGCGTTTGGAGTACAGGGCTTCAATACGAGCAGTACTTC
TRBV4-1	NA	TRBJ1-2	CASSQGSTPQNYGYTF	TGCGCCAGCAGCCAAGGATCAACGCCCCAGAACTATGGCTACACCTTC
TRBV18	NA	TRBJ1-1	CASSPPRANTEAFF	TGTGCCAGCTCACCACCGAGGGCCAACACTGAAGCTTTCTTT
TRBV23-1	TRBD1	TRBJ2-3	CASSQSRTGLGTDTQYF	TGCGCCAGCAGTCAATCACGGACAGGATTGGGCACAGATACGCAGTATTTT
TRBV11-2	NA	TRBJ1-1	CASSLAPGMSAEAFF	TGTGCCAGCAGCTTAGCTCCGGGAATGAGCGCTGAAGCTTTCTTT
TRBV6-6	NA	TRBJ2-5	CASSYSTGGGETQYF	TGTGCCAGCAGTTACTCGACTGGCGGCGGGGAGACCCAGTACTTC
TRBV15	NA	TRBJ2-7	CATSRDKTTYDKYF	TGTGCCACCAGCAGAGATAAGACAACCTACGATAAGTACTTC
TRBV4-2	TRBD2	TRBJ2-7	CASSQELAGVTTYEQYF	TGTGCCAGCAGCCAAGAATTAGCGGGAGTGACAACCTACGAGCAGTACTTC
TRBV9	NA	TRBJ1-2	CASTVGGVGGYTF	TGTGCCAGCACCGTTGGAGGGGTCGGTGGCTACACCTTC